Shown below are 15 T cell receptor beta chains from a single sample sequenced in a study of blood T cell repertoires in COVID-19. The table came from immunoSEQ multiplex PCR; TCRdb's copy has only in-frame clones and leaves some out. Here the sample spans under 250,000 clones, more than 70% being singletons. The source material was PBMCs or T cells enriched from blood (not recorded which). Receptors originate from a man younger than 40 with acute COVID-19.

This chain connects TRBV14 to TRBJ2-5, with 11 bases fitting TRBD2. Trimming at V came to 4 bases and at J to 1 base, leaving 5 bases not matched to a gene. This CDR3 comprises 16 residues. CDR1 SGHDN and CDR2 FVKESK come from the germline V gene. CDR3 DNA sequence: TGTGCCAGCAGCCCTCGGCTAGCGGGGGGCCAAGAGACCCAGTACTTC. Protein product: CASSPRLAGGQETQYF.

This sequence joins TRBV6-5 and TRBJ1-2, with D perhaps TRBD1 (5 bases). Germline lookup yields CDR1 MNHEY and CDR2 SVGAGI. V lost 0 bases and J lost 7, with 15 bases in between. This CDR3 is 15 amino acids long. CDR3 protein: CASSYSIQGQGGYTF. DNA of the CDR3: TGTGCCAGCAGTTACTCGATCCAGGGCCAGGGTGGCTACACCTTC.

This clone was detected only a few times. This chain connects TRBV5-1 to TRBJ1-2, with D perhaps matching TRBD1 (5 bases). Per germline, CDR1 SGHRS and CDR2 YFSETQ. This CDR3 has 14 residues. V lost 4 bases and J lost 1, with 11 bases in between. In DNA, the CDR3 is TGCGCCAGCAGCGACGGGGGAGGTAACTATGGCTACACCTTC. Residues: CASSDGGGNYGYTF.

This rearrangement joins TRBV19 to TRBJ1-5; 10 bases line up with TRBD1. The CDR3 is 19 residues long. V trimming: 0 bases; J trimming: 0 bases; junction bases outside the gene matches: 8. Germline lookup yields CDR1 LNHDA and CDR2 SQIVND (reference sequence). In nucleotides, the CDR3 is TGTGCCAGTAGTATAGATCAAGACAGGGGGCGGATTAGCAATCAGCCCCAGCATTTT. Protein: CASSIDQDRGRISNQPQHF.

This chain joins TRBV11-2 and TRBJ2-7, with a possible D match to TRBD2 (6 bases). Germline CDR1 is SGHAT and CDR2 is FQNNGV. CDR3 length equals 14 residues. V lost 3 bases to trimming and J lost 1 base, with 10 bases between them. CDR3 nucleotides: TGTGCCAGCAGCTTTGGGACTCATTCCTACGAGCAGTACTTC. This translates into CASSFGTHSYEQYF.

The rearrangement joins TRBV11-2 to TRBJ2-5; 11 nucleotides align to TRBD2. The CDR3 covers 17 residues. With 2 bases clipped from V and 1 base from J, the junction kept 6 bases outside the gene matches. The germline gives CDR1 SGHAT, CDR2 FQNNGV. CDR3 loop: CASSLWGLADTQETQYF. DNA for the CDR3: TGTGCCAGCAGCTTATGGGGACTAGCGGATACCCAAGAGACCCAGTACTTC.

The chain combines TRBV25-1 with TRBJ2-2; D might be TRBD1 (7 bases). The CDR3 contains 16 residues. From germline, CDR1 is MGHDK and CDR2 SYGVNS. The V end lost 5 bases, the J end lost 5 bases, and 18 bases lay between the germline ends. CDR3 DNA sequence: TGTGCCAGCAGTTCCCCCGGAGGGGGCAAAACCGGGGAGCTGTTTTTT. Its translation is CASSSPGGGKTGELFF.

This clone was counted a single time. This chain joins TRBV7-9 and TRBJ2-7; maybe TRBD2 (6 bases). The ends were cut back, 1 base at V and 4 bases at J, with 11 bases in the middle. Germline V lookup: CDR1 SEHNR, CDR2 FQNEAQ (reference sequence). This CDR3 is 14 amino acids long. CDR3 in amino acids: CASSLDGGYYEQYF. The CDR3 DNA follows: TGTGCCAGCAGCTTAGATGGGGGGTATTACGAGCAGTACTTC.

This clone showed up just a few times. The J gene is TRBJ1-2, the V gene TRBV2, with 9 bases aligning to TRBD1. The germline CDR1 and CDR2 sequences are SNHLY and FYNNEI. The CDR3 has 14 amino acids. The trim removed 7 bases at V and 2 bases at J, leaving 5 bases unmatched. CDR3 DNA: TGTGCCAGCACCGACAGGGGGAACAACTATGGCTACACCTTC. It specifies CASTDRGNNYGYTF.

CDR3 nucleotides: TGCGCCAGCACCGCGACGACAGGGGGGTGGACTGAAGCTTTCTTT. Protein: CASTATTGGWTEAFF. The chain combines TRBV5-1 with TRBJ1-1; 9 bases match TRBD1. Germline V gene sequence: CDR1 SGHRS, CDR2 YFSETQ. After removal of 6 bases from V and 5 bases from J, the junction contained 11 bases not matched to a gene. The CDR3 runs 15 residues.

DNA for the CDR3: TGTGCCACCTGGGCTAACACCGGGGAGCTGTTTTTT. Translated: CATWANTGELFF. This sequence joins TRBV24-1 and TRBJ2-2; D ambiguous. V was shortened by 9 bases and J by 2 bases, with 6 bases between the two germline ends. Germline V gives CDR1 KGHDR, CDR2 SFDVKD. The CDR3 loop spans 12 amino acids.

The CDR3 DNA reads as TGTGCCAGCAGTGAATGGGCGGGCGTCCCTGGGGCCAACGTCCTGACTTTC. Amino acid sequence: CASSEWAGVPGANVLTF. The chain recombines TRBV6-4 with TRBJ2-6; weak D call: TRBD2 (5 bases). The CDR3 length is 17 residues. Germline V gene lookup returns CDR1 MRHNA and CDR2 SNTAGT. Trimming took off 3 bases at V and 2 bases at J, with 14 bases between the two ends.

The V call is TRBV6-5, the J call TRBJ1-1; 10 positions match TRBD1. CDR1 MNHEY and CDR2 SVGAGI come from the germline V gene. CDR3 length: 13 residues. Trimming removed 8 bases from V and 7 bases from J; junction bases left unmatched: 7. CDR3 nucleotide sequence: TGTGCCAGCTTGACAGGGGGCTCAGTTGAAGCTTTCTTT. Encoded protein: CASLTGGSVEAFF.

The chain uses TRBV9 and TRBJ1-6; D is ambiguous. The CDR3 consists of 17 residues. Per the germline V gene, CDR1 is SGDLS and CDR2 is YYNGEE. V was pared by 0 bases and J by 0 bases, with 10 bases between. This CDR3 reads CASSVEAGSSYNSPLHF. The CDR3 nucleotides are TGTGCCAGCAGCGTAGAGGCAGGAAGCTCCTATAATTCACCCCTCCACTTT.

This clone was seen a few times. The genes are TRBV18 and TRBJ1-5, with a possible D match to TRBD1 (6 bases). The V gene lost 2 bases and the J gene lost 3 bases, with 17 bases spanning the gap. The CDR3 is 17 residues long. Germline CDR1 and CDR2: KGHSH and LQKENI. As DNA, the CDR3 is TGTGCCAGCTCACCAAGTCGTTCATCAGGGGCCAATCAGCCCCAGCATTTT. Amino acid sequence: CASSPSRSSGANQPQHF.